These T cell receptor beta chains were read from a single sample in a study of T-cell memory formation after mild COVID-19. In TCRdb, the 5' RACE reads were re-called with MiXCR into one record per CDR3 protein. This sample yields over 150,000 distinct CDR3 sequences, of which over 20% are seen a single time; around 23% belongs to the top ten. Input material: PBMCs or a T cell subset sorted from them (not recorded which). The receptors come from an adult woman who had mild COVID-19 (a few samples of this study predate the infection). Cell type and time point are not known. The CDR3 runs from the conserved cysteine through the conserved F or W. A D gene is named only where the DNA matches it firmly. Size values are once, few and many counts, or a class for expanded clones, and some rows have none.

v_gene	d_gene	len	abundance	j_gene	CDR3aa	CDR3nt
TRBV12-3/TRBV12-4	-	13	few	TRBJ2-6	CASEDSGANVLTF	TGTGCCAGCGAGGACTCTGGGGCCAACGTCCTGACTTTC
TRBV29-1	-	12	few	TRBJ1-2	CSVEASPVGYTF	TGCAGCGTTGAAGCAAGCCCCGTCGGCTACACCTTC
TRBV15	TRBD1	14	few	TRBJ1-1	CATSREAGGPEAFF	TGTGCCACCAGCAGAGAGGCAGGGGGCCCTGAAGCTTTCTTT
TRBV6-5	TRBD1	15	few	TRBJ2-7	CASSPTGASSYEQYF	TGTGCCAGCAGCCCCACAGGGGCGAGCTCCTACGAGCAGTACTTC
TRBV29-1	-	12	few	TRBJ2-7	CSVLSISYEQYF	TGCAGCGTTCTTTCGATCTCCTACGAGCAGTACTTC
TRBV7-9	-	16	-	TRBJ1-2	CASSLGTNPVQDGYTF	TGTGCCAGCAGCTTAGGGACTAACCCAGTCCAAGATGGCTACACCTTC
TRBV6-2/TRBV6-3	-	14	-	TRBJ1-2	CASSYRSLGYGYTF	TGTGCCAGCAGTTACCGGAGCCTTGGTTATGGCTACACCTTC
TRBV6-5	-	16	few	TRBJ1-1	CASTTGPAGEHTEAFF	TGTGCCAGCACCACCGGACCCGCAGGGGAGCACACTGAAGCTTTCTTT
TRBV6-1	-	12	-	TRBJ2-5	CASSEDSRPQYF	TGTGCCAGCAGTGAGGATTCGCGGCCCCAGTACTTC
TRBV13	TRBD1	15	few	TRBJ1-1	CASSLAGTGDTEAFF	TGTGCCAGCAGCTTAGCGGGGACAGGGGACACTGAAGCTTTCTTT
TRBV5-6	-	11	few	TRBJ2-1	CASRLADEQFF	TGTGCCAGCAGGTTAGCTGATGAGCAGTTCTTC
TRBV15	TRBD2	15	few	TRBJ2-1	CATSWRGLAENEQFF	TGTGCCACCTCTTGGCGGGGACTAGCGGAGAATGAGCAGTTCTTC
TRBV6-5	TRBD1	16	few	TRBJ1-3	CASSYWQGATGNTIYF	TGTGCCAGCAGTTACTGGCAGGGGGCGACTGGAAACACCATATATTTT
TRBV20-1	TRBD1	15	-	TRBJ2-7	CSARETGDHSYEQYF	TGCAGTGCTAGGGAAACAGGGGACCACTCCTACGAGCAGTACTTC
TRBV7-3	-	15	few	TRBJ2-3	CASSLRAYPTDTQYF	TGTGCCAGCAGCTTAAGGGCCTATCCCACAGATACGCAGTATTTT
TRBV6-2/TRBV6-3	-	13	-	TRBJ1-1	CASSHPEGTEAFF	TGTGCCAGCAGTCACCCTGAGGGGACTGAAGCTTTCTTT
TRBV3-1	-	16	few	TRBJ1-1	CASSQDRDGQGTEAFF	TGTGCCAGCAGCCAAGATCGGGACGGTCAGGGCACTGAAGCTTTCTTT
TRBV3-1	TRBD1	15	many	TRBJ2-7	CASSQPGTGSYEQYF	TGTGCCAGCAGCCAACCCGGGACAGGCTCCTACGAGCAGTACTTC
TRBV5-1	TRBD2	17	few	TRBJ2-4	CASSIRTSGLAKNIQYF	TGCGCCAGCAGCATCCGGACTAGCGGGTTAGCCAAAAACATTCAGTACTTC
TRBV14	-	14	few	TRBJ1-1	CASSQAGAATEAFF	TGTGCCAGCAGCCAAGCCGGGGCAGCAACTGAAGCTTTCTTT
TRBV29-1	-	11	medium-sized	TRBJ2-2	CSVADTGELFF	TGCAGCGTTGCCGACACCGGGGAGCTGTTTTTT
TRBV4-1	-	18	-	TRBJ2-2	CASSQEEDQNYGAGELFF	TGCGCCAGCAGCCAAGAAGAGGACCAAAACTACGGGGCCGGGGAGCTGTTTTTT
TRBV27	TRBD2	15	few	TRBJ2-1	CASSSLAGAYNEQFF	TGTGCCAGCAGTTCTCTAGCGGGGGCCTACAATGAGCAGTTCTTC
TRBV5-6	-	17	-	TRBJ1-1	CASSGPAGRLLNTEAFF	TGTGCCAGCAGCGGACCCGCCGGTAGACTGTTGAACACTGAAGCTTTCTTT
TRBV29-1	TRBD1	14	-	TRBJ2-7	CSVEGRGRLGEQYF	TGCAGCGTTGAAGGAAGGGGGCGCTTGGGCGAGCAGTACTTC
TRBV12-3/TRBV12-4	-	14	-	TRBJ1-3	CASSLRQIRNTIYF	TGTGCCAGCAGTTTAAGGCAGATCAGAAACACCATATATTTT
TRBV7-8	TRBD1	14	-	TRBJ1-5	CASSLGTGDQPQHF	TGTGCCAGCAGCTTAGGGACAGGGGATCAGCCCCAGCATTTT
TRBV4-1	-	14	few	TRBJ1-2	CASSPRQTPDGYTF	TGCGCCAGCAGCCCCCGACAGACACCGGATGGCTACACCTTC
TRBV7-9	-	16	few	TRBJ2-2	CASSPPTGLNTGELFF	TGTGCCAGCAGCCCCCCCACAGGGTTGAACACCGGGGAGCTGTTTTTT
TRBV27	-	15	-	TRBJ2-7	CASSLGGATNTEQYF	TGTGCCAGCAGTTTAGGGGGGGCGACTAATACTGAGCAGTACTTC
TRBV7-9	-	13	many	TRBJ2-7	CASNVESSAEQYF	TGTGCCAGCAACGTAGAGTCCTCCGCCGAGCAGTACTTC
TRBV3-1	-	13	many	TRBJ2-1	CASSQERYNEQFF	TGTGCCAGCAGCCAAGAGCGCTACAATGAGCAGTTCTTC
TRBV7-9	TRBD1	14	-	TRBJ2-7	CASSWDREGYEQYF	TGTGCCAGCAGCTGGGACAGGGAAGGTTACGAGCAGTACTTC
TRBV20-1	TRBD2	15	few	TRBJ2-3	CSPSHPSGRARTQYF	TGCAGCCCAAGTCACCCTAGCGGGAGGGCGCGAACGCAGTATTTT
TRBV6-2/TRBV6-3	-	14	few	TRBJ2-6	CASSESSGANVLTF	TGTGCCAGCAGCGAGAGCTCTGGGGCCAACGTCCTGACTTTC
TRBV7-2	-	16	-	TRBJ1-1	CASSPIFAGGNTEAFF	TGTGCCAGCAGCCCCATCTTTGCCGGGGGCAACACTGAAGCTTTCTTT
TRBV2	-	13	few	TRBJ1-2	CARSEVTNYGYTF	TGTGCCCGCTCAGAAGTTACTAACTATGGCTACACCTTC
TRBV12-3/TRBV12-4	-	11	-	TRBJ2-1	CASSPGPKQFF	TGTGCCAGCAGTCCCGGACCCAAGCAGTTCTTC
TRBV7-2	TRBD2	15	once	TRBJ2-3	CASSILAGVTDTQYF	TGTGCCAGCAGTATACTAGCGGGAGTAACAGATACGCAGTATTTT
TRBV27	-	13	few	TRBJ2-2	CASSLFNSGELFF	TGTGCCAGCAGTTTATTTAATTCCGGGGAGCTGTTTTTT
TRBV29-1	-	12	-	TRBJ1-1	CSVDGSNTEAFF	TGCAGCGTTGACGGATCGAACACTGAAGCTTTCTTT
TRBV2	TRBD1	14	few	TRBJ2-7	CASRPGQGVYEQYF	TGTGCCAGCAGACCGGGACAGGGAGTTTACGAGCAGTACTTC